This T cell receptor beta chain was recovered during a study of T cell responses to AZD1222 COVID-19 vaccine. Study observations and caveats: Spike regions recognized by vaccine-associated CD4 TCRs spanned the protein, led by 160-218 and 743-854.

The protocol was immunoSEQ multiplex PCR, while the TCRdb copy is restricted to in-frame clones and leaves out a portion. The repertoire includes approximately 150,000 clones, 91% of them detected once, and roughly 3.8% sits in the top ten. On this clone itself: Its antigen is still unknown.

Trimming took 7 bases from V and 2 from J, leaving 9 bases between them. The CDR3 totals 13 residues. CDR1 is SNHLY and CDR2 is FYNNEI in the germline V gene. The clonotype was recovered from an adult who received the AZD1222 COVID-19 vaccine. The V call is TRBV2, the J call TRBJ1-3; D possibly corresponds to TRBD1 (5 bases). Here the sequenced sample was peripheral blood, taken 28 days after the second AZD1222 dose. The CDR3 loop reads CASKRDAGNTIYF. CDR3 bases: TGTGCCAGCAAGAGGGACGCTGGAAACACCATATATTTT.